These T cell receptor beta chains were read from a single sample in a study of blood T cell repertoires in COVID-19. The table came from immunoSEQ multiplex PCR; TCRdb's copy has only in-frame clones and leaves some out. The table includes over 50,000 clones, 91% detected once. Source material: peripheral blood. The source of these receptors is a man in his fifties or sixties with active COVID-19. Each CDR3 is given without its conserved first and last residue.

TRBV7-2 | 12 | ASSLELAGGPQY
TRBV5-1 | 11 | ASSWGVGGEQY
TRBV3-1/TRBV3-2 | 13 | ASSQDPTSGTGKV
TRBV5-1 | 13 | ASSLGPSTNYGYT
TRBV7-6 | 17 | ASSLVWTLDSPTNEKLF
TRBV12-3/TRBV12-4 | 10 | ASSVPGGGYT
TRBV25-1 | 11 | ASRYGTYNEQF
TRBV7-9 | 13 | ASSYTQGNYNEQF
TRBV29-1 | 11 | SVGEVPNTEAF
TRBV18 | 14 | ASSPRQHSGANVLT
TRBV28 | 15 | ASTPGGGAQSYNEQF
TRBV7-2 | 11 | ASSTTVNTEAF
TRBV6-5 | 9 | ASSTQTERY
TRBV29-1 | 12 | SVDRVLANTEAF
TRBV27 | 11 | ASTTTNTGELF
TRBV5-4 | 10 | ASSTDRGEQF
TRBV4-2 | 13 | ASSRGGTGGNEQF
TRBV11-3 | 11 | ASSLLENTEAF
TRBV15 | 12 | ATRGQPFYNEQF
TRBV18 | 12 | ASSRMQGEYGYT
TRBV6-5 | 13 | ASSSGTGGPVELF
TRBV5-5 | 11 | ASSSGGTTEAF
TRBV29-1 | 11 | SVRGGSYNEQF
TRBV5-6 | 11 | ASSWTETGELF
TRBV7-9 | 13 | ASSYWTGGEETQY
TRBV5-8 | 11 | ASSLDREREQY
TRBV7-2 | 15 | ASSLTGTSGSTDTQY
TRBV13 | 12 | ASHDRGRVNEQF
TRBV19 | 14 | ASTKWIPTGGDGYT
TRBV6-5 | 12 | ASTNRVYNSPLH
TRBV15 | 14 | ATSRDHPGTNSPLH
TRBV28 | 14 | ASSPTGVLITDTQY
TRBV5-4 | 13 | ASSHKTGGVYGYT
TRBV28 | 10 | ASRRERGGYT
TRBV5-1 | 12 | ASSLGTTADTQY
TRBV6-1 | 14 | ASREAGTGGTPPQY
TRBV2 | 14 | ASSESAGGGHQPQH
TRBV6-5 | 11 | ASFPSGGYEQY
TRBV4-2 | 12 | ASSQKIWNTEAF
TRBV4-3 | 14 | ASSQVTSGGPDTQY
TRBV3-1/TRBV3-2 | 10 | ASSPGGRGYT
TRBV2 | 9 | ASSDGSGVY
TRBV6-2/TRBV6-3 | 14 | ASSSRVGNMNTEAF
TRBV7-8 | 11 | ASSHGQTYEQY
TRBV2 | 14 | ASSERPGQGFYEQY
TRBV10-3 | 12 | AISVRLNTGELF
TRBV9 | 13 | ASSVGSSGGETQY
TRBV5-1 | 14 | ASSLGSFSSYNEQF
TRBV11-3 | 11 | ASSYDRVGEQY
TRBV14 | 13 | ASTQHGAANNEQF
TRBV3-1/TRBV3-2 | 16 | ASSRGGLAASSYNEQF
TRBV11-2 | 12 | ASSSGQFQETQY
TRBV6-1 | 14 | ASSEWGRVSGNTIY
TRBV7-2 | 15 | ASSPALLPSYNSPLH
TRBV5-1 | 13 | ASSLGGRPTDTQY
TRBV4-1 | 12 | ASSQEASAETQY
TRBV6-1 | 13 | ASSERGNSGNTIY
TRBV5-5 | 13 | ASSRTGISTDTQY
TRBV7-9 | 13 | ASRWTSGSTDTQY